One and the same sample provided the 24 T cell receptor beta chains below, sequenced in a study of T cells in tuberculosis. Libraries were prepared by immunoSEQ multiplex PCR; TCRdb keeps only in-frame clonotypes and omits some of them. The repertoire holds some 28,000 clones, with about 90% as singletons. The sequencing input was PBMCs. The receptors were sampled from a donor aged 10-29 years with latent tuberculosis or without tuberculosis infection.

The genes are TRBV18 and TRBJ2-7, with 7 nucleotides matching TRBD1. CDR1 is KGHSH, CDR2 LQKENI, per germline. CDR3 length: 14 residues. The J segment lost 1 base and the V segment lost 3 bases, leaving 3 bases of the junction unmatched. CDR3 coding DNA: TGTGCCAGCTCACCGTCGGACAGGTCCTACGAGCAGTACTTC. Its protein is CASSPSDRSYEQYF.

V gene TRBV10-3 combines with J gene TRBJ1-2, with 8 bases aligning to TRBD1. Per germline, CDR1 ENHRY and CDR2 SYGVKD. With 1 base clipped from V and 0 bases from J, the junction kept 7 bases outside the gene matches. The CDR3 contains 17 residues. CDR3 in DNA: TGTGCCATCAGTGAGTGGGGGGACAGGCTCTCTAACTATGGCTACACCTTC. Translating gives CAISEWGDRLSNYGYTF.

The V call is TRBV7-2, the J call TRBJ2-5, with 7 bases identical to TRBD2. V lost 3 bases and J lost 2; bases outside the gene matches: 3. Germline CDR1 and CDR2: SGHTA and FQGNSA. This CDR3 is 14 amino acids long. The CDR3: CASSFGGGQETQYF. The CDR3 DNA is TGTGCCAGCAGCTTTGGGGGGGGGCAAGAGACCCAGTACTTC.

The chain joins TRBV15 to TRBJ2-7, with 8 bases that match TRBD1. Losses at the gene ends were 3 bases for V and 5 bases for J; bases not matched to a gene: 12. Germline V gene lookup returns CDR1 LNHNV and CDR2 YYDKDF (reference sequence). The CDR3 consists of 16 residues. The CDR3 reads CATSRPRDRRTHEQYF. CDR3 bases: TGTGCCACCAGCAGGCCCCGGGACAGGCGGACCCACGAGCAGTACTTC.

The chain couples TRBV6-5 to TRBJ1-1; D ambiguous. CDR1 MNHEY and CDR2 SVGAGI come from the germline V gene. This CDR3 spans 14 amino acids. V shed 2 bases and J shed 0 bases, with 7 bases lying between them. This CDR3 is CASSYGQMNTEAFF. The CDR3 DNA sequence: TGTGCCAGCAGTTACGGGCAAATGAACACTGAAGCTTTCTTT.

The chain couples TRBV2 to TRBJ1-3, with 8 bases lining up with TRBD1. The CDR3 sequence is 15 residues long. Trimming cost V 7 bases and J 4 bases; bases outside gene matches: 9. The germline V gene has CDR1 SNHLY and CDR2 FYNNEI. CDR3 DNA sequence: TGTGCCAGCAAGCAGTCAGGGGGCTGGGGAAACACCATATATTTT. Protein: CASKQSGGWGNTIYF.

Remarks on this clone: Other DNA sequences from this sample encode an identical CDR3 as well. The CDR3 sequence is CSVSGQNYGYTF. The CDR3 DNA reads as TGCAGCGTCTCGGGACAGAACTATGGCTACACCTTC. The rearrangement uses TRBV29-1 and TRBJ1-2, with TRBD1 matching 7 bases. Germline V gives CDR1 SQVTM, CDR2 ANQGSEA. The CDR3 has 12 residues. Unmatched junction bases numbered 3, after V lost 6 bases and J lost 2 bases.

The chain is built from TRBV5-1 and TRBJ1-2; D ambiguous. Deletions cut 8 bases from V and 8 bases from J, with 16 bases between. Germline CDR1 and CDR2: SGHRS and YFSETQ. CDR3 size: 12 residues. Written as DNA, the CDR3 is TGCGCCAGTCTTTCCTCAGGAGGCGGCTACACCTTC. Encoded protein: CASLSSGGGYTF.

The CDR3 coding sequence is TGTGCCAGCAGTTACTCGGGGGCGGATACGCAGTATTTT. It encodes CASSYSGADTQYF. V usage is TRBV6-5 and J usage is TRBJ2-3; the D gene is possibly TRBD1 (6 bases). There are 13 residues in the CDR3. CDR1 is MNHEY, CDR2 SVGAGI, per germline. V was trimmed by 0 bases and J by 6 bases, leaving 7 bases between them.

The chain couples TRBV27 to TRBJ1-1; tentative D call: TRBD1 (5 bases). In germline, CDR1 is MNHEY, CDR2 SMNVEV (reference sequence). The V end was cut by 4 bases, the J end by 7 bases, with 16 bases between. CDR3 length equals 14 residues. The DNA of the CDR3 is TGTGCCAGCAGTTGGGCCAGGGAGGTGGGTGAAGCTTTCTTT. Its protein product is CASSWAREVGEAFF.

V gene TRBV4-3 combines with J gene TRBJ2-3; the match to TRBD1 covers 10 bases. The CDR3 sequence is 16 residues long. V gave up 2 bases and J gave up 4 bases; unmatched junction bases: 6. Germline CDR1 LGHNA, CDR2 YSLEER. CDR3 coding DNA: TGCGCCAGCAGCCAACCGGGACAGGGGTCAGCAGATACGCAGTATTTT. Encoded protein: CASSQPGQGSADTQYF.

The J gene is TRBJ1-2, the V gene TRBV18; maybe TRBD1 (6 bases). This CDR3 contains 13 residues. Trimming shortened V by 3 bases and J by 7 bases, and 12 bases separated the two germline ends. From germline, CDR1 is KGHSH and CDR2 LQKENI. CDR3 bases: TGTGCCAGCTCACCGCCCCCAGGGGCTGGCTACACCTTC. Translation: CASSPPPGAGYTF. The full variable domain, its missing parts supplied by reference TRBV18 and TRBJ1-2, is NAGVMQNPRHLVRRRGQEARLRCSPMKGHSHVYWYRQLPEEGLKFMVYLQKENIIDESGMPKERFSAEFPKEGPSILRIQQVVRGDSAAYFCASSPPPGAGYTFGSGTRLTVV.

The chain links TRBV7-2 to TRBJ2-1; tentatively, D is TRBD2 (7 bases). CDR3 size: 14 residues. The germline V and J ends were trimmed by 1 base and 7 bases, with 11 bases remaining between them. Looked up from germline, CDR1 is SGHTA and CDR2 is FQGNSA. CDR3 in amino acids: CASSLDRGGNEQFF. The CDR3 DNA follows: TGTGCCAGCAGCTTAGATAGGGGGGGAAATGAGCAGTTCTTC.

The count of this clone is one. The chain combines TRBV6-6 with TRBJ2-3; tentatively, D is TRBD1 (6 bases). V lost 6 bases to trimming and J lost 2 bases, with 15 bases between them. The CDR3 is 15 amino acids. Looked up from germline, CDR1 is MNHNY and CDR2 is SVGAGI (reference sequence). CDR3 nucleotide sequence: TGTGCCAGCAGCGCCGGGACACTAATCACAGATACGCAGTATTTT. It is translated as CASSAGTLITDTQYF.

J is TRBJ1-4 and V is TRBV2, with TRBD1 matching over 7 bases. This CDR3 has 15 amino acids. From germline, CDR1 is SNHLY and CDR2 FYNNEI. With 8 bases clipped from V and 5 bases from J, the junction kept 11 bases outside the gene matches. CDR3: CASGYRGRGNEKLFF. The CDR3 bases are TGTGCCAGCGGATACAGGGGTAGGGGAAATGAAAAACTGTTTTTT.

The J gene is TRBJ2-3, the V gene TRBV2, with TRBD2 matching over 8 bases. The CDR3 extends over 17 amino acids. V lost 8 bases to trimming and J lost 0 bases; unmatched junction nucleotides: 13. Looked up from germline, CDR1 is SNHLY and CDR2 is FYNNEI. In DNA form, the CDR3 reads TGTGCCAGCGCTCCCAGCGGGGGCCCCTCTAGCACAGATACGCAGTATTTT. Its translation is CASAPSGGPSSTDTQYF.

The gene calls are TRBV5-1 and TRBJ2-5; TRBD1 is a possible D gene (5 bases). The germline V gene has CDR1 SGHRS and CDR2 YFSETQ. The CDR3 extends over 16 amino acids. V shed 1 base and J shed 0 bases, with 13 bases lying between them. CDR3 protein: CASSLSVTAYQETQYF. The CDR3 DNA reads as TGCGCCAGCAGCTTGTCTGTGACAGCGTACCAAGAGACCCAGTACTTC.

This chain links TRBV7-9 with TRBJ2-1; 9 nucleotides agree with TRBD1. The length of the CDR3 is 14 residues. V lost 5 bases to trimming and J lost 10 bases; unmatched junction nucleotides: 9. Germline V gives CDR1 SEHNR, CDR2 FQNEAQ (reference sequence). The CDR3 DNA reads as TGTGCCAGCAGCCTCCGGACAGGGGCTCGGGAGCAGTTCTTC. This gives the protein CASSLRTGAREQFF.

The rearrangement uses TRBV19 and TRBJ2-2; D uncertain. Germline loops: CDR1 LNHDA, CDR2 SQIVND (reference sequence). Trimming shortened V by 7 bases and J by 8 bases, and 14 bases separated the two germline ends. This CDR3 has 13 amino acids. Written as DNA, the CDR3 is TGTGCCAGTAAGTCCGGTGTCCCTGGGGAGCTGTTTTTT. Its protein is CASKSGVPGELFF.

The chain recombines TRBV6-1 with TRBJ2-2; TRBD1 might be the D (5 bases). V was cut by 4 bases and J by 5 bases, with 17 bases left in between. CDR3 length equals 16 residues. The germline gives CDR1 MNHNS, CDR2 SASEGT. This chain's CDR3 is CASSANRRTLTGELFF. DNA of the CDR3: TGTGCCAGCAGTGCCAACAGGAGAACTTTAACCGGGGAGCTGTTTTTT.

The CDR3, as DNA: TGCGCCAGCAAACTAGCGGGGCCAACCGGGGAGCTGTTTTTT. Protein sequence: CASKLAGPTGELFF. The V call is TRBV5-1, the J call TRBJ2-2; TRBD2 matches at 10 bases. V shed 6 bases, J shed 5 bases, and the junction held 4 bases outside the gene matches. The germline V gene encodes CDR1 SGHRS and CDR2 YFSETQ. This CDR3 has 14 residues.

The chain links TRBV27 to TRBJ2-3, with 7 bases aligning to TRBD1. Germline loops: CDR1 MNHEY, CDR2 SMNVEV (reference sequence). Trimming took 10 bases from V and 2 from J; bases not matched to a gene: 9. There are 14 residues in the CDR3. The CDR3: CATRDRISTDTQYF. The DNA of the CDR3 is TGTGCCACCAGGGACAGAATATCCACAGATACGCAGTATTTT.

The gene calls are TRBV4-1 and TRBJ2-7; TRBD1 might be the D (7 bases). The CDR3 spans 17 residues. The V and J ends lost 1 base and 1 base respectively, with 17 bases between them. Germline V gives CDR1 MGHRA, CDR2 YSYEKL. The CDR3 DNA is TGCGCCAGCAGCCAAGCCCGACAGGGACTGGGGTCCTACGAGCAGTACTTC. Translated: CASSQARQGLGSYEQYF.

This chain joins TRBV7-9 and TRBJ2-2, with 8 bases matching TRBD1. V was pared by 3 bases and J by 1 base, with 4 bases of the junction left unmatched. The CDR3 contains 16 residues. Germline loops: CDR1 SEHNR, CDR2 FQNEAQ (reference sequence). The CDR3 spells CASSFPGGRNTGELFF. CDR3 nucleotides: TGTGCCAGCAGCTTCCCAGGGGGCCGGAACACCGGGGAGCTGTTTTTT.